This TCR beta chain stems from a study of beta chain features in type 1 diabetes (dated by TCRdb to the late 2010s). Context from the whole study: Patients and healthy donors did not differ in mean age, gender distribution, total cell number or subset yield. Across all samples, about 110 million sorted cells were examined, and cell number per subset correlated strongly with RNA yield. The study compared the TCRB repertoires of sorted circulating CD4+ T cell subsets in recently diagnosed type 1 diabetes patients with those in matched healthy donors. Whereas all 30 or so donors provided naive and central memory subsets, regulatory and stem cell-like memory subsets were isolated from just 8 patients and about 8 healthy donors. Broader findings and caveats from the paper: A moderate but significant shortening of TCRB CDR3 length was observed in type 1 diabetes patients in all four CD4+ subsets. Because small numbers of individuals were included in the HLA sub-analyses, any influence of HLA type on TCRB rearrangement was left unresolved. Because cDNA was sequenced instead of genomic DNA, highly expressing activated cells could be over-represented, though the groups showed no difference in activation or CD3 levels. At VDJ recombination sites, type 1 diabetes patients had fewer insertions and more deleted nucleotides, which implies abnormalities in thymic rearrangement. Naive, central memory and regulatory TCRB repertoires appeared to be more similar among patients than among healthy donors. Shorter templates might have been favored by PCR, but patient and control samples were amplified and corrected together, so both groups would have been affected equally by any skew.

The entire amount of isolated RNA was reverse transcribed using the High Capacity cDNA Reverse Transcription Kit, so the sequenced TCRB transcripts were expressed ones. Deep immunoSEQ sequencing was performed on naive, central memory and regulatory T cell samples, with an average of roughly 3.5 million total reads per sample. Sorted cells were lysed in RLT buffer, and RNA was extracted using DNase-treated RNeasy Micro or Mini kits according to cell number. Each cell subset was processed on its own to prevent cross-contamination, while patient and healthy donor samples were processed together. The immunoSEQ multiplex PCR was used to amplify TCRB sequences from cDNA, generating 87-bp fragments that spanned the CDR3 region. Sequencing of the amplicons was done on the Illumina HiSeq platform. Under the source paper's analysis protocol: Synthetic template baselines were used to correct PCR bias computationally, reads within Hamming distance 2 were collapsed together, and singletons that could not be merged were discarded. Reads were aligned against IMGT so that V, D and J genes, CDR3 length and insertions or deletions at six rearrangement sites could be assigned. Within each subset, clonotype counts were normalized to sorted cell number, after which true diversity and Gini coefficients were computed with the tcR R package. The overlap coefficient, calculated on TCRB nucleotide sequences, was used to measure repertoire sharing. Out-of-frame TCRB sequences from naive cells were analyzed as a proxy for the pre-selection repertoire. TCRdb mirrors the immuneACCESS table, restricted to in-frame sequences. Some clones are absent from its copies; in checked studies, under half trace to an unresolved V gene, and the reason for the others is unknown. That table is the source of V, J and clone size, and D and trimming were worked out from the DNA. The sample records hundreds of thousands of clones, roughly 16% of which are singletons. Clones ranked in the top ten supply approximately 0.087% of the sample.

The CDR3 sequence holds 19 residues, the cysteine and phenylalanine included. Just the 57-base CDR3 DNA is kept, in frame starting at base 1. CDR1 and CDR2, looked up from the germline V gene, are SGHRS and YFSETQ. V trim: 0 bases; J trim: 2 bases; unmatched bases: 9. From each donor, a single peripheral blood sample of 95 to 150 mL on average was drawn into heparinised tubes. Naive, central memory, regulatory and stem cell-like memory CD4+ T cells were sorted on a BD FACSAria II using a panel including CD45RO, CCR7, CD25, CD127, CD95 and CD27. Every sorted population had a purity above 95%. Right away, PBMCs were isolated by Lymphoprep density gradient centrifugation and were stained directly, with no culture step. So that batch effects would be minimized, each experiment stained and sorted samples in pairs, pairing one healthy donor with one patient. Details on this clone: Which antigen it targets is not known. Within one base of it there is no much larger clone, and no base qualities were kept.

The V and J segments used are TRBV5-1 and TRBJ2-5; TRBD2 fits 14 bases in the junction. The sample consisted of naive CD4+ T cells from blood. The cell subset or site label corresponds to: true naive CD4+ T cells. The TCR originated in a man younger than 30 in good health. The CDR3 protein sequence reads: CASSLVSRLAGGAQETQYF. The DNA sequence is TGCGCCAGCAGCTTGGTGTCACGACTAGCGGGAGGGGCGCAAGAGACCCAGTACTTC.